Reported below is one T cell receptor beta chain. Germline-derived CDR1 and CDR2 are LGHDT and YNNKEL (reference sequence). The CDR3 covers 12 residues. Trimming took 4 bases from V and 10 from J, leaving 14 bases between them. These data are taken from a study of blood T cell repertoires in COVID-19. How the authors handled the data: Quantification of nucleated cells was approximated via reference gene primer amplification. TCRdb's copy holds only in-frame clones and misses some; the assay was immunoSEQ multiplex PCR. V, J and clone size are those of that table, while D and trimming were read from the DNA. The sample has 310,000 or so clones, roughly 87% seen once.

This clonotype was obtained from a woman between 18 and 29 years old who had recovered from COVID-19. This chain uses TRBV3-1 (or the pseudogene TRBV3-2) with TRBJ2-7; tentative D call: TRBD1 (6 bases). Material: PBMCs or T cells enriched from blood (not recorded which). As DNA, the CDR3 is TGTGCCAGCAGCCTAAACAGGGCAGACCAGTACTTC. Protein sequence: CASSLNRADQYF.